This TCR beta chain emerged from a study of T cell responses to AZD1222 COVID-19 vaccine. General study points: The breadth and depth of Spike-specific TCRs increased once two AZD1222 doses had been given. The study reported that nearly half of spike-specific TCRs target unmutated variant regions. The donor group comprised mostly white British people and more females; the analysis possibly underestimated clonal diversity.

Clones were read by immunoSEQ multiplex PCR, and TCRdb kept only the in-frame ones, dropping some. The sample records 100,000 or so clones, around 90% being singletons. Note on this clone: What it binds is unknown.

This TCR was sampled from an adult in good health. This specimen consisted of peripheral blood, obtained on day 0 of AZD1222 vaccination.

The CDR3, as DNA: TGTGCCAGCAGTTGGCGACCAATTGGTTATAATTCACCCCTCCACTTT. The encoded protein is CASSWRPIGYNSPLHF. This rearrangement joins TRBV2 to TRBJ1-6; D unresolved. This CDR3 comprises 16 residues. V lost 5 bases and J 4 bases, leaving 15 bases between the germline ends. CDR1 and CDR2 (germline): SNHLY, FYNNEI.